The 2 T cell receptor beta chains listed next were all sequenced from one sample in a study of T cell repertoires in aging, cancer and after chemotherapy. Amplification of TCR beta used genomic DNA extracted from peripheral blood. Multiplex touch-down PCR with TRB-A/B primers amplified rearranged V-D-J TRB sequences. TCRdb re-derived calls from the multiplex PCR reads in MiXCR, one entry per CDR3 protein. This sample has almost 5,000 distinct CDR3 sequences, with under 40% found just once. The sample taken for sequencing was blood. Every receptor here comes from a human donor with a blood cancer.

The V and J genes are TRBV20-1 and TRBJ2-5; 7 nucleotides agree with TRBD1. Germline V gene lookup returns CDR1 DFQATT and CDR2 SNEGSKA (reference sequence). V was pared by 7 bases and J by 4 bases, with 9 bases of the junction left unmatched. This CDR3 region has 13 residues. The CDR3 reads CSGQGGGVETQYF. The CDR3 nucleotides read TGCAGTGGCCAAGGGGGCGGTGTAGAGACCCAGTACTTC.

In this sample, this clonotype is hyperexpanded (1% or more). The chain joins TRBV30 to TRBJ1-1; D is undetermined. CDR3 length: 14 residues. From germline, CDR1 is GTSNPN and CDR2 SVGIG (reference sequence). V lost 1 base and J lost 1, with 10 bases in between. The CDR3 loop is CAWSETVPNTEAFF. The CDR3 nucleotides read TGTGCCTGGAGTGAGACCGTCCCGAACACTGAAGCTTTCTTT.